The clone carrying this T cell receptor beta chain was counted ten times or more. By flow cytometry, patients selected for sequencing had shown an expansion of CD8+CD57+ cells. The diagnosis in all patients was severe acquired aplastic anemia. Patients were therapy-naive when their blood was sampled. Investigators profiled TCR beta VDJ and CDR3 from genomic DNA template. One entry per CDR3 protein, called by TCRdb with MiXCR from the reads. This table holds roughly 170,000 distinct CDR3 sequences, 45% to 60% found once. This entry is derived from a study of CD8+CD57+ T cells in acquired aplastic anemia. At the level of the study: DNA recovered from sorted CD4+ and CD8+ cells had a mean of about 3 ug.

The sequence came from a human donor with aplastic anemia. The sample consisted of sorted CD4+, CD8+, or CD8+CD57+ T cells (not recorded which) from PBMCs.

The CDR3 reads CASSPDRGSYEQYF. The CDR3 nucleotides are TGTGCCAGTAGTCCGGACAGGGGTTCCTACGAGCAGTACTTC. The chain links TRBV19 to TRBJ2-7; 9 bases fit TRBD1. The CDR3 is made up of 14 amino acids. CDR1 is LNHDA and CDR2 is SQIVND in the germline V gene (reference sequence). The J segment lost 1 base and the V segment lost 5 bases, leaving 3 bases of the junction unmatched.